The rows below give T cell receptor beta chains drawn from one sample of a study of T cell repertoires in cytomegalovirus infection. Which antigens these TCRs recognize remains unknown. TCRdb called the reads again in MiXCR, with one record for every CDR3 protein. The data hold more than 45,000 distinct CDR3 sequences, with roughly a third observed a single time. The sequenced material came from PBMCs, sequenced either directly or after in vitro stimulation (not recorded which). These receptors were taken from a human donor in good health (CMV status not recorded). Some clones in this sample may be carry-over from other donors' samples. Each CDR3 is given with its conserved first and last residue. The size field is filled for only some rows; it gives once, few, many or a size class.

clone size	J gene	V gene	CDR3 protein
-	TRBJ1-1	TRBV5-5	CASSYRDPWRNTEAFF
-	TRBJ2-5	TRBV5-3	CASSWGGGQQETQYF
-	TRBJ2-1	TRBV18	CASSPRRSYNEQFF
-	TRBJ2-7	TRBV4-3	CASSQGPEHYEQYF
-	TRBJ2-1	TRBV5-4	CASSLDPGQGEYRSYNEQFF
few	TRBJ2-3	TRBV7-9	CANRASGASTDTQYF
-	TRBJ2-2	TRBV6-1	CASRPQKINTGELFF
few	TRBJ2-3	TRBV2	CASGEGTTSSDTQYF
-	TRBJ1-1	TRBV20-1	CSAGTDWVAEAFF
-	TRBJ2-1	TRBV28	CASSTTSYNEQFF
many	TRBJ2-1	TRBV7-7	CASSSGTSVDEQFF
-	TRBJ2-7	TRBV11-2	CASSPDRTLYEQYF
-	TRBJ1-2	TRBV3-1	CASSQGWTGRNYGYTF
few	TRBJ2-2	TRBV11-2	CASSLKTGGLNTGELFF
-	TRBJ1-5	TRBV7-1	CASSRDSFNQPQHF
-	TRBJ2-5	TRBV18	CASSPTRQGQETQYF
-	TRBJ2-5	TRBV7-2	CASSFHRDRGKTQYF
-	TRBJ2-1	TRBV12-3/TRBV12-4	CASRTDLGYGEQFF
-	TRBJ2-1	TRBV28	CASRQTGTSGGESSYNEQFF
-	TRBJ1-2	TRBV18	CASSTGTEIYGYTF
-	TRBJ2-7	TRBV7-6	CASSPTGAKAYEQYF
many	TRBJ2-5	TRBV6-1	CASSADQETQYF
-	TRBJ2-7	TRBV28	CASSVTGFPYEQYF
-	TRBJ2-1	TRBV19	CASSIYGVDNEQFF
once	TRBJ2-1	TRBV6-1	CASSYGTSGYNEQFF
many	TRBJ2-5	TRBV7-2	CASSVGASKTQYF
-	TRBJ2-5	TRBV7-2	CASSFGGLAPQYF
-	TRBJ2-7	TRBV5-4	CASSPGGDFYEQYF